This is a list of T cell receptor beta chains from one sample in a study of blood T cell repertoires in COVID-19. TCRdb's copy holds only in-frame clones and misses some; the assay was immunoSEQ multiplex PCR. The table includes around 300,000 clones, about 89% detected once. What was sequenced was peripheral blood. Receptors were obtained from a woman aged 25 to 39 with COVID-19, enrolled during active disease. Each CDR3 is given with its conserved first and last residue. D genes are given only for firm matches. Clone size is not always given. Where it is, it says once, few, many or a class for expanded clones.

few,TRBJ2-7,TRBV5-4,-,TGTGCCAGCAGCTCTGAGTACGAGCAGTACTTC,CASSSEYEQYF
-,TRBJ1-1,TRBV5-5,-,TGTGCCAGCAGCTGGGGGCACACTGAAGCTTTCTTT,CASSWGHTEAFF
-,TRBJ2-7,TRBV6-6,TRBD1,TGTGCCAGCAGTTACGCCGACAGGGGCGCGCGGCACAAGCAGTACTTC,CASSYADRGARHKQYF
once,TRBJ2-1,TRBV5-1,-,TGCGCCAGCACCATAAGCGGAGAAAGCTACAATGAGCAGTTCTTC,CASTISGESYNEQFF
-,TRBJ2-7,TRBV6-5,TRBD2,TGTGCCAGCAGCGACGGGACTAGCGTTTACGAGCAGTACTTC,CASSDGTSVYEQYF
-,TRBJ2-7,TRBV2,TRBD1,TGTGCCAGCAGTGGGGACAGGGCTGTCTACGAGCAGTACTTC,CASSGDRAVYEQYF
-,TRBJ1-6,TRBV27,TRBD1,TGTGCCAGCAGGACCCGGACAGGCGGTTCACCCCTCCACTTT,CASRTRTGGSPLHF
-,TRBJ2-7,TRBV7-6,TRBD2,TGTGCCAGCAGCAGCGGGAGGAATCCCTACGAGCAGTACTTC,CASSSGRNPYEQYF
-,TRBJ2-7,TRBV28,-,TGTGCCAGCCTTCCTTGGGGGGTTCTTACTTCCTACGAGCAGTACTTC,CASLPWGVLTSYEQYF
once,TRBJ1-5,TRBV19,-,TGTGCCAGTAGTGAGGGGACACACAGCAATCAGCCCCAGCATTTT,CASSEGTHSNQPQHF
-,TRBJ2-7,TRBV12-3/TRBV12-4,TRBD1,TGTGCCAGCAGGATAGGGGGCGGCAACGAGCAGTACTTC,CASRIGGGNEQYF
-,TRBJ1-2,TRBV5-1,TRBD1,TGCGCCAGCAGCAACCGGGACAGGGGGCAATTTGTGTATGGCTACACCTTC,CASSNRDRGQFVYGYTF
-,TRBJ1-4,TRBV19,-,TGTGCCAGTAGTATAGGGTCCTCAGCGGGCGAAAAACTGTTTTTT,CASSIGSSAGEKLFF
-,TRBJ2-3,TRBV30,TRBD2,TGTGCCTGGAGGACTAGCAATAAGCCAGATACGCAGTATTTT,CAWRTSNKPDTQYF
-,TRBJ1-2,TRBV10-3,-,TGTGCCATCAGTGAGGTCGCGGACTATGGCTACACCTTC,CAISEVADYGYTF
-,TRBJ2-3,TRBV30,TRBD1,TGTGCCTGGAGCTCGGGTAGGACAGGGGGCACAGATACGCAGTATTTT,CAWSSGRTGGTDTQYF
-,TRBJ2-2,TRBV19,TRBD1,TGTGCCAGCACTTGGGACAGGGGAAATTCCGGGGAGCTGTTTTTT,CASTWDRGNSGELFF
once,TRBJ1-1,TRBV19,-,TGTGCCAGTAGTATTGGGGGCGGGAACACTGAAGCTTTCTTT,CASSIGGGNTEAFF
-,TRBJ2-7,TRBV29-1,-,TGCAGCGTTGAAGGGCTGACAGGAACCTACGAGCAGTACTTC,CSVEGLTGTYEQYF
-,TRBJ2-5,TRBV28,-,TGTGCCAGCAGTTTGGCCAGGGGCGGCCGAGGAGAGACCCAGTACTTC,CASSLARGGRGETQYF
-,TRBJ2-3,TRBV19,TRBD2,TGTGCCAGTAGTATTGGTTTCGAGCGGGAGTGGTCAGATACGCAGTATTTT,CASSIGFEREWSDTQYF
-,TRBJ2-3,TRBV27,-,TGTGCCAGCAGTTTAATGCAGGGATGGGAAAATACGCAGTATTTT,CASSLMQGWENTQYF
-,TRBJ2-7,TRBV7-8,TRBD1,TGTGCCAGCAGCTTAGCAGGGGGCGGGGAGCAGTACTTC,CASSLAGGGEQYF
-,TRBJ2-2,TRBV5-1,TRBD2,TGCGCCAGCAGCGTGGATAAGCGGGAGACCGGGGAGCTGTTTTTT,CASSVDKRETGELFF
-,TRBJ2-3,TRBV28,TRBD1,TGTGCCAGCAGTCGCGACAGGGGGACAGATACGCAGTATTTT,CASSRDRGTDTQYF
-,TRBJ2-1,TRBV6-1,TRBD2,TGTGCCAGCAGTGAAGGACGAAGCGGGAGGGAGAACAATGAGCAGTTCTTC,CASSEGRSGRENNEQFF
-,TRBJ2-1,TRBV5-8,-,TGTGCCAGCAGCCCCCTGGCGGGGTCCTACAATGAGCAGTTCTTC,CASSPLAGSYNEQFF
-,TRBJ2-1,TRBV30,TRBD1,TGTGCCTGGACACAGGGGGGAGAGGGCAATGAGCAGTTCTTC,CAWTQGGEGNEQFF
-,TRBJ1-1,TRBV9,-,TGTGCCAGCAGCGCCAACGAGGAAAACCCGAACACTGAAGCTTTCTTT,CASSANEENPNTEAFF
-,TRBJ1-5,TRBV19,-,TGTGCCAGTAGAGGACTTAGCAATCAGCCCCAGCATTTT,CASRGLSNQPQHF
-,TRBJ2-1,TRBV3-1/TRBV3-2,TRBD1,TGTGCCAGCAGACTGGACAGGAGCTCCTACAATGAGCAGTTCTTC,CASRLDRSSYNEQFF
-,TRBJ1-3,TRBV2,-,TGTGCCAGCAGTTCCTCTGCGGGGAGCTCTGGAAACACCATATATTTT,CASSSSAGSSGNTIYF
once,TRBJ2-7,TRBV6-5,TRBD1,TGTGCCAGCAGTTACTCCCGGCAGGGGGTCGACGAGCAGTACTTC,CASSYSRQGVDEQYF
-,TRBJ2-3,TRBV14,TRBD1,TGTGCCAGCAGCCCGCCGGGACAGATTTCCACAGATACGCAGTATTTT,CASSPPGQISTDTQYF
few,TRBJ2-3,TRBV6-1,TRBD2,TGTGCCAGCAGTGAATTGATAGCGGGGGGCACAGATACGCAGTATTTT,CASSELIAGGTDTQYF
-,TRBJ1-3,TRBV14,-,TGTGCCAGCAGCCAAGAGAGGGTTTCTGGAAACACCATATATTTT,CASSQERVSGNTIYF
once,TRBJ2-3,TRBV27,TRBD2,TGTGCCAGCAGTTTGGGGGGGTGGACAGATACGCAGTATTTT,CASSLGGWTDTQYF
few,TRBJ2-1,TRBV19,TRBD1,TGTGCCAGTAGTATAGTAACAGGGGGGAGCTCCTACAATGAGCAGTTCTTC,CASSIVTGGSSYNEQFF
-,TRBJ2-1,TRBV7-9,-,TGTGCCAGCAGCTTATCCGAGTTGTACAATGAGCAGTTCTTC,CASSLSELYNEQFF
-,TRBJ1-2,TRBV24-1,-,TGTGCCACCAGTCTTTCCGGAGATGGCTACACCTTC,CATSLSGDGYTF
-,TRBJ2-1,TRBV7-3,-,TGTGCCAGCAGCCCCACAGGATTCTCCTACAATGAGCAGTTCTTC,CASSPTGFSYNEQFF
-,TRBJ2-1,TRBV10-3,-,TGTGCCACCGCGGAGCACGCCTACAATGAGCAGTTCTTC,CATAEHAYNEQFF
-,TRBJ2-1,TRBV9,TRBD2,TGTGCCAGCAGCGTAGACGCGAGCGGGAGGAGGGGCTACAATGAGCAGTTCTTC,CASSVDASGRRGYNEQFF
-,TRBJ2-3,TRBV6-4,-,TGTGCCAGCAGCCCCCTCACAGCTTTTGACACAGATACGCAGTATTTT,CASSPLTAFDTDTQYF
-,TRBJ2-7,TRBV12-3/TRBV12-4,TRBD1,TGTGCCAGCAGCCCTGACAGGGTTCGCGAGCAGTACTTC,CASSPDRVREQYF
-,TRBJ1-2,TRBV4-1,-,TGCGCCAGCAGCCCTTCCCGGAGGTTCTACTATGGCTACACCTTC,CASSPSRRFYYGYTF